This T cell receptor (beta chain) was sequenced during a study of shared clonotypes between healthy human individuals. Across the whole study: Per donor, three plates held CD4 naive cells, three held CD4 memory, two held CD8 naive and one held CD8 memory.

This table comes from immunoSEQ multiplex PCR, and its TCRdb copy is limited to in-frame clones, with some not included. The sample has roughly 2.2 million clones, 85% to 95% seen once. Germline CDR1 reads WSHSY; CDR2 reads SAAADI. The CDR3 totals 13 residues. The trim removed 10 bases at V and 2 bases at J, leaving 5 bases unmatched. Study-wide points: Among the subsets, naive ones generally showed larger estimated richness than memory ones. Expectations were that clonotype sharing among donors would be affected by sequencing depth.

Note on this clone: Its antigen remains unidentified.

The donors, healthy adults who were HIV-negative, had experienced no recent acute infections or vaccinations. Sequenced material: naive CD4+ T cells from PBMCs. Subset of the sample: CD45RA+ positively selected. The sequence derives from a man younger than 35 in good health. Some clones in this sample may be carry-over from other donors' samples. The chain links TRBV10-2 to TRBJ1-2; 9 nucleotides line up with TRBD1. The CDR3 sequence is CATGGQGNYGYTF. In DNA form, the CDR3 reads TGCGCCACCGGGGGACAGGGAAACTATGGCTACACCTTC.